This TCR beta chain is drawn from a study of T cell responses to AZD1222 COVID-19 vaccine. Study as a whole: The analysis combined second doses at about 4 or about 12 weeks.

Produced via immunoSEQ multiplex PCR; TCRdb's table is partial and in-frame only. The profile shows roughly 91,000 clones, about nine tenths of them singletons. Findings and limits, study-wide: Donors were largely white British and mainly female; clonal diversity was possibly underestimated. Spike-specific TCR breadth and depth grew following two AZD1222 doses. Only six people who got AZD1222 tested seropositive at baseline.

To note about this clone: What it recognizes is unknown.

Specimen: peripheral blood, collected on day 0 of AZD1222 vaccination. The sequence came from an adult in good health.

CDR3 sequence (DNA): TGCAGCGCCGGGACAGGGGGGAGCTCTGGGGCCAACGTCCTGACTTTC. It translates to CSAGTGGSSGANVLTF. This chain links TRBV29-1 with TRBJ2-6; 11 nucleotides agree with TRBD1. V shed 7 bases, J shed 0 bases, and the junction held 5 bases outside the gene matches. This CDR3 contains 16 residues. Germline-derived CDR1 and CDR2 are SQVTM and ANQGSEA. Together with reference TRBV29-1 and TRBJ2-6, the CDR3 gives the full variable domain: SAVISQKPSRDICQRGTSLTIQCQVDSQVTMMFWYRQQPGQSLTLIATANQGSEATYESGFVIDKFPISRPNLTFSTLTVSNMSPEDSSIYLCSAGTGGSSGANVLTFGAGSRLTVL.